The 5 T cell receptor beta chains listed next were all sequenced from one sample in a study of T cells in Graves' hyperthyroidism and ophthalmopathy (dated by TCRdb to 2018 to 2020). The library was generated by multiplex PCR. TCRdb names Illumina HiSeq 2000 as the instrument used. The TCR beta CDR3 regions were amplified from the RNA transcripts. A first-round RT-PCR of the TCR CDR3 used the HTBI primer set with the Qiagen OneStep RT-PCR kit. The raw public data were reprocessed by TCRdb itself: fastp quality trimming at Q25, MiXCR clonotype calling, in-frame beta chains only. Rows are combined by CDR3 protein, so each entry shows the most common genes and DNA. For this sample the table gives around 350,000 distinct CDR3 sequences, of which 20% to 25% were detected only once. The ten largest clonotypes hold around 70% of the sample. The sample consisted of blood. The receptors come from a man aged 50 or older with Graves' hyperthyroidism.

CDR3 in amino acids: CASSQGPAVGAFF. Here the CDR3 DNA reads TGTGCCAGCAGCCAGGGACCGGCCGTGGGCGCTTTCTTT. The chain employs TRBV7-3 and TRBJ1-1, with a possible D match to TRBD1 (5 bases). The germline CDR1 and CDR2 sequences are SGHTA and FQGTGA. The CDR3 contains 13 residues. The V end was cut by 5 bases, the J end by 11 bases, with 18 bases between.

This chain uses TRBV24-1 with TRBJ1-2; 8 bases agree with TRBD1. Germline lookup yields CDR1 KGHDR and CDR2 SFDVKD. J lost 10 bases, V lost 7 bases, and 10 bases had no gene match. The CDR3 covers 13 residues. The DNA of the CDR3 is TGTGCCACCAGCTCAGGGGGCGCGTTTGCCTACACCTTC. It is translated as CATSSGGAFAYTF.

This clonotype was observed a few times. The rearrangement joins TRBV6-1 to TRBJ1-5, with unresolved D. Trimming removed 6 bases at V and 5 bases at J, with 8 bases between. The CDR3 runs to 12 residues. Per the germline V gene, CDR1 is MNHNS and CDR2 is SASEGT. In nucleotides, the CDR3 is TGTGCCAGCAGAGTATCGGATCAGCCCCAGCATTTT. It translates to CASRVSDQPQHF.

The V call is TRBV20-1, the J call TRBJ1-2; possibly TRBD1 for D (5 bases). The V gene's germline CDR1 is DFQATT and CDR2 SNEGSKA (reference sequence). V gave up 5 bases and J gave up 1 base, with 11 bases separating them. The CDR3 contains 13 residues. The CDR3 DNA follows: TGCAGTGCTCAGGAGGGGAGTAACTATGGCTACACCTTC. Amino acids: CSAQEGSNYGYTF.

This clonotype was detected many times. The V and J genes are TRBV28 and TRBJ2-1; 14 nucleotides match TRBD2. This CDR3 is built from 18 residues. Looked up from germline, CDR1 is MDHEN and CDR2 is SYDVKM. Germline trimming cut 4 bases from V and 3 bases from J; bases unmatched to any gene: 8. This chain's CDR3 is CASSSVGTSGSVYNEQFF. CDR3 coding DNA: TGTGCCAGCAGTTCGGTCGGGACTAGCGGGAGTGTCTACAATGAGCAGTTCTTC.